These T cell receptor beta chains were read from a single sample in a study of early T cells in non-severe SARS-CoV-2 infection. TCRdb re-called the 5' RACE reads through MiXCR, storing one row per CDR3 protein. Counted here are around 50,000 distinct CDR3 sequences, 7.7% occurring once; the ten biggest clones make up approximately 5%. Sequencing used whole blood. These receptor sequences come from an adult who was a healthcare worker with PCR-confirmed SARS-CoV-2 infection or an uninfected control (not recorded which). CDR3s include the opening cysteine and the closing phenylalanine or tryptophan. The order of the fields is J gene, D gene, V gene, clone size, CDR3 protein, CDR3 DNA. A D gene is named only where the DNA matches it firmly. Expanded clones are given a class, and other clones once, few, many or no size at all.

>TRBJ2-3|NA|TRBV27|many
CASSERTSTDTQYF
TGTGCCAGCAGTGAACGGACTAGCACAGATACGCAGTATTTT
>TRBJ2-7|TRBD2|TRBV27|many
CASSLTRTSGVSSYEQYF
TGTGCCAGCAGTTTAACTAGGACTAGCGGGGTCAGCTCCTACGAGCAGTACTTC
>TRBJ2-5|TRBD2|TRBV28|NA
CASSSGKETQYF
TGTGCCAGCAGTAGCGGGAAAGAGACCCAGTACTTC
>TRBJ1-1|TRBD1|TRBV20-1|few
CSARDFQGGTEAFF
TGCAGTGCTAGAGATTTTCAGGGGGGAACTGAAGCTTTCTTT
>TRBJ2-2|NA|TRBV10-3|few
CAISGQQDTGELFF
TGTGCCATCAGTGGGCAACAGGACACCGGGGAGCTGTTTTTT
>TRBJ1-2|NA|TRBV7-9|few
CASSLGPGSDGYTF
TGTGCCAGCAGCTTAGGCCCGGGGAGTGATGGCTACACCTTC
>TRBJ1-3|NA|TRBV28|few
CASSLILTGSGNTIYF
TGTGCCAGCAGTTTAATCCTGACAGGCTCTGGAAACACCATATATTTT
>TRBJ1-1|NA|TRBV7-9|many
CASSTGRENTEAFF
TGTGCCAGCAGCACTGGACGGGAGAACACTGAAGCTTTCTTT
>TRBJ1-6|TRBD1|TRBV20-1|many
CSAEEGTGYNSPLHF
TGCAGTGCTGAGGAGGGGACAGGTTATAATTCACCCCTCCACTTT
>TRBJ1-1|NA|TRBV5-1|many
CASSSRGGYTEAFF
TGCGCCAGCAGCTCCAGGGGTGGATACACTGAAGCTTTCTTT
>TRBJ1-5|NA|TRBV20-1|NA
CSARRPGGENQPQHF
TGCAGTGCTAGGCGGCCGGGGGGCGAGAATCAGCCCCAGCATTTT
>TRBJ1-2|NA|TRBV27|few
CASSGYPDGYTF
TGTGCCAGCAGTGGGTATCCAGATGGCTACACCTTC
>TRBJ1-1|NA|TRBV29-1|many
CSVVTGTEAFF
TGCAGCGTTGTTACAGGGACTGAAGCTTTCTTT
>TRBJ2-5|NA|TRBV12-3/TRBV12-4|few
CASTLTGPQETQYF
TGTGCCAGCACCCTGACAGGTCCCCAGGAGACCCAGTACTTC
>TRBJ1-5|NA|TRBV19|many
CASADSNNQPQHF
TGTGCCAGCGCCGACAGTAACAATCAGCCCCAGCATTTT
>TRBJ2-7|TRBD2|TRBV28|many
CASSFPSGKPEQYF
TGTGCCAGCAGTTTCCCTAGCGGAAAACCCGAGCAGTACTTC
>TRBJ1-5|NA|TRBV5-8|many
CASSTGTLANSNQPQHF
TGTGCCAGCAGCACCGGGACACTTGCCAATAGCAATCAGCCCCAGCATTTT
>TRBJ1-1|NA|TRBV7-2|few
CASSFNPRNTEAFF
TGTGCCAGCAGCTTTAACCCCCGGAACACTGAAGCTTTCTTT
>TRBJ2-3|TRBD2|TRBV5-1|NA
CASRLAGKTDTQYF
TGCGCCAGCAGGCTAGCGGGGAAAACAGATACGCAGTATTTT
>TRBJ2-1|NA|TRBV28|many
CASSFPGTPTDGGTYNEQFF
TGTGCCAGCAGTTTCCCCGGGACACCGACGGACGGGGGCACCTACAATGAGCAGTTCTTC
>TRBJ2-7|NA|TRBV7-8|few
CASSLSRDTYEQYF
TGTGCCAGCAGCTTGTCCAGGGACACCTACGAGCAGTACTTC
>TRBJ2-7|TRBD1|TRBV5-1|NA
CASSRDSYEQYF
TGCGCCAGCAGCAGGGACAGCTACGAGCAGTACTTC
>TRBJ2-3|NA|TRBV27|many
CASSFSQGSLDTQYF
TGTGCCAGCAGTTTTTCACAGGGCAGTTTAGATACGCAGTATTTT
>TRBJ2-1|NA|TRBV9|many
CASSDRVSSYNEQFF
TGTGCCAGCAGCGACAGGGTTTCCTCCTACAATGAGCAGTTCTTC
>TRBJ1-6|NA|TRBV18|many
CASSPLDGSNSPLHF
TGTGCCAGCTCACCGCTGGACGGTTCTAATTCACCCCTCCACTTT
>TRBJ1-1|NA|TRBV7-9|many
CASRAGEVMNTEAFF
TGTGCCAGCCGGGCAGGCGAAGTTATGAACACTGAAGCTTTCTTT
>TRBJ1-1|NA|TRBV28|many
CASSFVVTTEAFF
TGTGCCAGCAGTTTCGTGGTTACAACTGAAGCTTTCTTT
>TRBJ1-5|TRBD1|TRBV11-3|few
CASSFGPGQGNSNQPQHF
TGTGCCAGCAGCTTCGGACCTGGACAGGGGAATAGCAATCAGCCCCAGCATTTT
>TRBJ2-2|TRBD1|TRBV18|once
CASSPPGTGSAGELFF
TGTGCCAGCTCACCACCCGGGACAGGGTCTGCGGGGGAGCTGTTTTTT
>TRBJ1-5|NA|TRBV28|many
CASKGGNQPQHF
TGTGCCAGCAAGGGGGGCAATCAGCCCCAGCATTTT
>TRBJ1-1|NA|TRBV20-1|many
CSAWRNTEAFF
TGCAGTGCTTGGAGGAACACTGAAGCTTTCTTT
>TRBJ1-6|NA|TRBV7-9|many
CASTAVGSYNSPLHF
TGTGCCAGCACCGCGGTGGGCTCCTATAATTCACCCCTCCACTTT
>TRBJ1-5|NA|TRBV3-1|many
CASSQGGRVNQPQHF
TGTGCCAGCAGCCAAGGCGGCAGAGTCAATCAGCCCCAGCATTTT
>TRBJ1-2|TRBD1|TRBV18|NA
CASSPTGDYGYTF
TGTGCCAGCTCACCCACAGGGGACTATGGCTACACCTTC
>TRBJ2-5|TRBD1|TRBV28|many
CASSTPPDRAVMLSQETQYF
TGTGCCAGCAGTACTCCTCCGGACAGGGCGGTTATGTTGAGCCAAGAGACCCAGTACTTC
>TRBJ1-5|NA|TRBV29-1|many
CSVVVGVNQPQHF
TGCAGCGTTGTAGTAGGGGTCAATCAGCCCCAGCATTTT
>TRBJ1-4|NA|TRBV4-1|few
CASSQGPLGRKGEKLFF
TGCGCCAGCAGCCAAGGACCACTTGGGAGAAAAGGTGAAAAACTGTTTTTT
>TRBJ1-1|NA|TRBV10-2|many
CASSDSPEAFF
TGCGCCAGCAGTGATTCTCCTGAAGCTTTCTTT
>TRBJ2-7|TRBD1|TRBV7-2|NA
CASSATGFGYEQYF
TGTGCCAGCAGCGCGACAGGGTTCGGGTACGAGCAGTACTTC
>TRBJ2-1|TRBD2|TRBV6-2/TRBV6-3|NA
CASSGGGWGEQFF
TGTGCCAGCAGTGGGGGAGGGTGGGGTGAGCAGTTCTTC
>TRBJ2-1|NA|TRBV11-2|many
CASSLLGNEQFF
TGTGCCAGCAGCTTATTGGGTAATGAGCAGTTCTTC
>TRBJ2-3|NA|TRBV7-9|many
CASSFSGITDTQYF
TGTGCCAGCAGCTTCTCCGGGATCACAGATACGCAGTATTTT
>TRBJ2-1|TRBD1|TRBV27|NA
CASRGNPGQHTNEQFF
TGTGCCAGCAGGGGGAATCCGGGACAGCACACCAATGAGCAGTTCTTC
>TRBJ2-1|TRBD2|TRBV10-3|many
CAISVERGTQIRKGNEQFF
TGTGCCATCAGTGTCGAGCGGGGGACACAAATTAGAAAGGGCAATGAGCAGTTCTTC
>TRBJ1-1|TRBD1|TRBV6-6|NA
CASSYDLRGGQGTEAFF
TGTGCCAGCAGTTACGATCTAAGAGGGGGCCAGGGCACTGAAGCTTTCTTT
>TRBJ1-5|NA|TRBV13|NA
CASSLGVGAQPQHF
TGTGCCAGCAGCTTAGGGGTCGGGGCGCAGCCCCAGCATTTT